This record concerns one TCR beta chain sequence. This entry belongs to a study of T-cell memory formation after mild COVID-19. This CDR3 comprises 13 residues. Trimming at V came to 2 bases and at J to 9 bases, leaving 4 bases not matched to a gene. Germline-derived CDR1 and CDR2 are GTSNPN and SVGIG (reference sequence). The 5'RACE method, run with constant-segment primers, produced TCR alpha and TCR beta cDNA libraries (carrying sample barcodes and UMIs). One entry per CDR3 protein results from TCRdb running MiXCR on the 5' RACE reads. The data show about 350,000 distinct CDR3 sequences, with 25% to 30% seen just once and approximately 13% held by the top ten.

The chain uses TRBV30 and TRBJ1-5, with 10 bases that match TRBD1. Sequencing used PBMCs or a T cell subset sorted from them (not recorded which). This sequence was found in an adult woman who had mild COVID-19 (a few samples of this study predate the infection). Cell type and time point are not known. CDR3 coding DNA: TGTGCCTGGAGTTCGACAGGGGGCTGGCCCCAGCATTTT. Amino acids: CAWSSTGGWPQHF.